The clone carrying this T cell receptor beta chain appeared a single time. Its antigen is undetermined. TCRdb's copy holds only in-frame clones and misses some; the assay was immunoSEQ multiplex PCR. The table includes tens of thousands of clones, roughly nine tenths detected once. The entry originates in a study of T cell responses to AZD1222 COVID-19 vaccine. Findings of the study overall: Across the whole spike, CD4 TCRs peaked at regions 160-218 and 743-854.

In germline, CDR1 is SGHTA, CDR2 FQGNSA. The CDR3 covers 14 residues. The V and J ends lost 5 bases and 1 base respectively, with 9 bases between them. This TCR was sampled from an adult in good health. This sequence joins TRBV7-2 and TRBJ2-4, with TRBD1 as a possible D gene (5 bases). The material was peripheral blood, obtained on day 0 of AZD1222 vaccination. The CDR3 is CASSLGVAKNIQYF. DNA for the CDR3: TGTGCCAGCAGCCTAGGGGTGGCCAAAAACATTCAGTACTTC. Supplemented by reference TRBV7-2 and TRBJ2-4, the full variable domain reads GAGVSQSPSNKVTEKGKDVELRCDPISGHTALYWYRQSLGQGLEFLIYFQGNSAPDKSGLPSDRFSAERTGGSVSTLTIQRTQQEDSAVYLCASSLGVAKNIQYFGAGTRLSVL.